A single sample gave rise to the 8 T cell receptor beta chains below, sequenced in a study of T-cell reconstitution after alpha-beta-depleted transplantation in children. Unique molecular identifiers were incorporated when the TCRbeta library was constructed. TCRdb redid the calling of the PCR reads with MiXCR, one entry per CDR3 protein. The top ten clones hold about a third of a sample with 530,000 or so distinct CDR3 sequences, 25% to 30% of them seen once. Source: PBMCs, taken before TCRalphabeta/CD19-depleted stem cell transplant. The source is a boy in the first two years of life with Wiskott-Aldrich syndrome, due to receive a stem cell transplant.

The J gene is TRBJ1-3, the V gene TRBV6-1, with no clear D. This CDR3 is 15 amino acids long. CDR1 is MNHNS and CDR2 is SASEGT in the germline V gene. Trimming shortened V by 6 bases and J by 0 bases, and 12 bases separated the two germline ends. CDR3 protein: CASRWGRDSGNTIYF. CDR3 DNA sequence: TGTGCCAGCAGGTGGGGAAGGGACTCTGGAAACACCATATATTTT.

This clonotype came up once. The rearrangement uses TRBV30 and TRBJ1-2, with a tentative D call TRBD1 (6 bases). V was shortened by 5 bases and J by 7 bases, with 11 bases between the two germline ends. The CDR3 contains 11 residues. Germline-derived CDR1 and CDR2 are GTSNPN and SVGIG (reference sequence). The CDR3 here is CAWGGGRGYTF. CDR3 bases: TGTGCCTGGGGGGGGGGCCGTGGCTACACCTTC.

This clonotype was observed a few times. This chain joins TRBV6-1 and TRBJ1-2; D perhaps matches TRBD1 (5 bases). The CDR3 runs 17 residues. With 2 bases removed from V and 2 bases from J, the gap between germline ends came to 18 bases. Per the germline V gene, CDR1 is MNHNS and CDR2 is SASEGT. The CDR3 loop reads CASSEYSKGDQNYGYTF. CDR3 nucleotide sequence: TGTGCCAGCAGTGAATACTCGAAAGGGGATCAGAACTATGGCTACACCTTC.

The CDR3 region is CASSLEAGGRGEQFF. Written as DNA, the CDR3 is TGTGCCAGCAGCTTAGAGGCGGGAGGGCGGGGTGAGCAGTTCTTC. This chain connects TRBV11-2 to TRBJ2-1; 9 bases agree with TRBD2. V shed 0 bases and J 9 bases; nucleotides not matched to a gene: 6. From germline, CDR1 is SGHAT and CDR2 FQNNGV. The CDR3 contains 15 residues.

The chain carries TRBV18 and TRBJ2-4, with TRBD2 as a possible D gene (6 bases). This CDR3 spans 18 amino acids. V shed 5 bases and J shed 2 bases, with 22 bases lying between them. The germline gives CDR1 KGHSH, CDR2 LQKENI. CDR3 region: CASSVKHQEGVTKNIQYF. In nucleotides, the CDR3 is TGTGCCAGCTCAGTTAAGCACCAGGAGGGAGTAACCAAAAACATTCAGTACTTC.

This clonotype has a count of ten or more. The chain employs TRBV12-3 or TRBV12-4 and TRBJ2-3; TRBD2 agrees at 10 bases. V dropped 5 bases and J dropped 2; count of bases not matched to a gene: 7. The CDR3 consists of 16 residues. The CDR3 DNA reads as TGTGCCAGCAGTCCGAGCGGGAGGGCCTACACAGATACGCAGTATTTT. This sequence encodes CASSPSGRAYTDTQYF.

CDR3 DNA: TGCGCCAGCAGCCTGCCAGGGATCGTCTACGAGCAGTACTTC. Translating gives CASSLPGIVYEQYF. This chain joins TRBV5-1 and TRBJ2-7; perhaps TRBD1 as D (5 bases). Per germline, CDR1 SGHRS and CDR2 YFSETQ. The CDR3 length is 14 residues. The V gene lost 4 bases and the J gene lost 3 bases, with 14 bases spanning the gap.

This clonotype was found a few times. This CDR3 is CASSLAGDPHNEQFF. The DNA of the CDR3 is TGTGCCAGCAGCTTAGCCGGGGACCCCCACAATGAGCAGTTCTTC. The chain joins TRBV7-9 to TRBJ2-1; D assignment may be TRBD1 or TRBD2 (5 bases each). The V and J ends lost 0 bases and 5 bases respectively, with 11 bases between them. Looked up from germline, CDR1 is SEHNR and CDR2 is FQNEAQ (reference sequence). The CDR3 contains 15 residues.